The 13 T cell receptor beta chains below all came from one sample that was sequenced in a study of response to subunit inactivated influenza vaccine (dated by TCRdb to 2017 to 2018). The library came from RT-PCR. The reads were generated on an Illumina HiSeq 2500. TCRdb handled the public reads itself, with Q25 trimming in fastp and clone calling in MiXCR, and kept productive beta chains. Identical CDR3 protein sequences are pooled into one entry, listed with their most common genes and DNA. Here the sample has some 500,000 distinct CDR3 sequences; approximately 17% occur a single time. The top ten clonotypes cover approximately 3% of the sample. This sample comprised CD4+ T cells sorted from PBMCs, obtained about 24 months after vaccination. The receptor source for this set is a man between 50 and 69 years old who received an inactivated influenza vaccine. Donor details come from another sample of the same person, matched by shared clones.

The rearrangement links TRBV12-3 or TRBV12-4 to TRBJ1-5; D uncertain. The CDR3 has 15 amino acids. Trimming shortened V by 1 base and J by 9 bases, and 16 bases separated the two germline ends. This chain's CDR3 is CASSLGRASAGPQHF. CDR3 in DNA: TGTGCCAGCAGTTTAGGGCGCGCCTCAGCGGGGCCCCAGCATTTT.

This clonotype was counted between two and nine times. This rearrangement joins TRBV20-1 to TRBJ1-1; D unclear. The V and J ends lost 6 bases and 4 bases respectively, with 12 bases between them. Germline-derived CDR1 and CDR2 are DFQATT and SNEGSKA (reference sequence). The CDR3 has 12 residues. CDR3 nucleotide sequence: TGCAGTGCCCCCTCGGGTGCCACTGAAGCTTTCTTT. As protein: CSAPSGATEAFF.

The chain recombines TRBV3-1 with TRBJ2-7, with TRBD2 matching over 9 bases. The J segment lost 3 bases and the V segment lost 2 bases, leaving 5 bases of the junction unmatched. Germline loops: CDR1 LGHDT, CDR2 YNNKEL (reference sequence). The CDR3 consists of 15 residues. Written as DNA, the CDR3 is TGTGCCAGCAGCCAACTAGCGGGGATTAACTACGAGCAGTACTTC. Its protein is CASSQLAGINYEQYF.

This clonotype has more than one count but fewer than ten. The chain has TRBV12-3 or TRBV12-4 and TRBJ1-3; tentatively, D is TRBD1 (5 bases). The CDR3 is 15 residues long. With 5 bases removed from V and 0 bases from J, the gap between germline ends came to 11 bases. This CDR3 reads CASSTGTASGNTIYF. CDR3 nucleotide sequence: TGTGCCAGCAGTACCGGGACGGCCTCTGGAAACACCATATATTTT.

The V and J genes are TRBV12-3 or TRBV12-4 and TRBJ2-7, with 14 bases fitting TRBD2. The CDR3 runs 17 residues. Losses at the gene ends were 7 bases for V and 4 bases for J; bases not matched to a gene: 12. The CDR3 sequence: CASTSSGTSGSKYEQYF. The CDR3 DNA is TGTGCCAGCACCTCCTCCGGGACTAGCGGGAGTAAGTACGAGCAGTACTTC.

This clonotype was observed many times. This sequence joins TRBV7-8 and TRBJ1-2; no firm D call. Trimming took 3 bases from V and 4 from J, leaving 18 bases between them. The CDR3 totals 16 residues. From germline, CDR1 is SGHVS and CDR2 FQNEAQ. DNA of the CDR3: TGTGCCAGCAGCTTGGCGGAGGGTCGTTTTAGCTATGGCTACACCTTC. Its protein product is CASSLAEGRFSYGYTF.

The chain joins TRBV12-3 or TRBV12-4 to TRBJ2-1, with 8 positions matching TRBD2. V trimming: 11 bases; J trimming: 4 bases; junction bases outside the gene matches: 10. The CDR3 contains 14 residues. Written as DNA, the CDR3 is TGTGCCTGCCGACCGGGGGGGGGATACAATGAGCAGTTCTTC. This sequence encodes CACRPGGGYNEQFF.

The sample holds many counts of this clonotype. The chain links TRBV7-8 to TRBJ2-7; 11 nucleotides align to TRBD2. Per germline, CDR1 SGHVS and CDR2 FQNEAQ. This CDR3 is 16 amino acids long. The ends lost 0 bases at V and 3 bases at J; junction bases unmatched: 4. The CDR3 coding sequence is TGTGCCAGCAGCTTAGCCGGGACTAGCGGCAACTACGAGCAGTACTTC. Its translation: CASSLAGTSGNYEQYF.

At least ten counts were recorded for this clonotype. The chain employs TRBV28 and TRBJ1-2; D call uncertain. V was trimmed by 2 bases and J by 4 bases, leaving 5 bases between them. CDR3 size: 12 residues. CDR1 and CDR2 (germline): MDHEN, SYDVKM. In nucleotides, the CDR3 is TGTGCCAGCAGTTTAGGCAGCTATGGCTACACCTTC. It is translated as CASSLGSYGYTF.

The chain has TRBV20-1 and TRBJ1-4; 9 bases line up with TRBD1. Germline CDR1 reads DFQATT; CDR2 reads SNEGSKA (reference sequence). The CDR3 is 14 residues long. Trimming removed 2 bases from V and 8 bases from J; junction bases left unmatched: 6. CDR3 coding DNA: TGCAGTGCTAGAAGACAGGGGGTAGACGAAAAACTGTTTTTT. Translating gives CSARRQGVDEKLFF.

The CDR3 DNA follows: TGTGCCAGCAGTTTCTTGTTCACCGGGGAGCTGTTTTTT. Its translation: CASSFLFTGELFF. The J gene is TRBJ2-2, the V gene TRBV28, with no clear D. CDR3 length: 13 residues. Between the trimmed V and J ends, which lost 3 bases and 4 bases, there was a span of 6 bases. Per germline, CDR1 MDHEN and CDR2 SYDVKM.

This clonotype was seen a few times. The J gene is TRBJ2-7, the V gene TRBV11-3, with TRBD1 matching 8 bases. The CDR3 spans 14 residues. Germline values: CDR1 SGHNT, CDR2 YENEEA. With V trimmed by 2 bases and J by 6 bases, 6 bases remained unmatched. CDR3 sequence reads: CASSLYPGTGEQYF. The DNA of the CDR3 is TGTGCCAGCAGCTTATACCCGGGGACAGGCGAGCAGTACTTC.

The rearrangement uses TRBV6-5 and TRBJ1-1; 7 bases line up with TRBD1. This CDR3 has 11 residues. From germline, CDR1 is MNHEY and CDR2 SVGAGI. J was trimmed by 10 bases and V by 8 bases; bases with no gene match: 7. The CDR3 loop is CASGEQGRAFF. The CDR3 coding sequence is TGTGCCAGCGGGGAACAGGGGCGAGCTTTCTTT.